This entry describes one TCR beta chain. No antigen is known for it. The CDR3 covers 14 residues. The data are from a study of human CD8 memory T cell subsets. Whole-study findings and limits: Exclusively the beta chains of the T cell receptor underwent sequencing in this study.

Magnetic separation of the negative type served to enrich total CD8+ T cells. Extraction drew RNA from duplicate vials of approximately 150,000 sorted CD8+ T cells for each subset. Generation of TCR beta libraries used UMI-labeled 5' RACE. Using the 5' RACE reads, TCRdb records one entry per CDR3 protein without DNA. The sample totals 8,500 to 14,000 distinct CDR3 sequences. Source material: CD8+ T cells from PBMCs. The chain uses TRBV12-3 or TRBV12-4 and TRBJ2-1; TCRdb names TRBD1, which stays unverified in the absence of DNA. This clonotype was sampled from a human donor in good health. The CDR3 reads CASNPRYGINEQFF.